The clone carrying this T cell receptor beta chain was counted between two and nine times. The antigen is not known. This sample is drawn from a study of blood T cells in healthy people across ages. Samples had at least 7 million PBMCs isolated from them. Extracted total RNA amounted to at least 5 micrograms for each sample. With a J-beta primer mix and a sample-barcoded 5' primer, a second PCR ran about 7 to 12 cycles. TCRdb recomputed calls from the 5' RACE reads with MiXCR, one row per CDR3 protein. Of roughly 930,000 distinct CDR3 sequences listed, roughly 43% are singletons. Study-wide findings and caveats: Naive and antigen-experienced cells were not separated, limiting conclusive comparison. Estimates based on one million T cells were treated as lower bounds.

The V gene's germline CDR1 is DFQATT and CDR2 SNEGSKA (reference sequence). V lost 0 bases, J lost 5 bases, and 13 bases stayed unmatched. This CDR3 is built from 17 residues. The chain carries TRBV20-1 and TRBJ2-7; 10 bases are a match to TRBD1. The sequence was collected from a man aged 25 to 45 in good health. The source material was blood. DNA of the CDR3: TGCAGTGCTAGAGACCCGGGACAGGGGCCCGCACTGGACGAGCAGTACTTC. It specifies CSARDPGQGPALDEQYF.